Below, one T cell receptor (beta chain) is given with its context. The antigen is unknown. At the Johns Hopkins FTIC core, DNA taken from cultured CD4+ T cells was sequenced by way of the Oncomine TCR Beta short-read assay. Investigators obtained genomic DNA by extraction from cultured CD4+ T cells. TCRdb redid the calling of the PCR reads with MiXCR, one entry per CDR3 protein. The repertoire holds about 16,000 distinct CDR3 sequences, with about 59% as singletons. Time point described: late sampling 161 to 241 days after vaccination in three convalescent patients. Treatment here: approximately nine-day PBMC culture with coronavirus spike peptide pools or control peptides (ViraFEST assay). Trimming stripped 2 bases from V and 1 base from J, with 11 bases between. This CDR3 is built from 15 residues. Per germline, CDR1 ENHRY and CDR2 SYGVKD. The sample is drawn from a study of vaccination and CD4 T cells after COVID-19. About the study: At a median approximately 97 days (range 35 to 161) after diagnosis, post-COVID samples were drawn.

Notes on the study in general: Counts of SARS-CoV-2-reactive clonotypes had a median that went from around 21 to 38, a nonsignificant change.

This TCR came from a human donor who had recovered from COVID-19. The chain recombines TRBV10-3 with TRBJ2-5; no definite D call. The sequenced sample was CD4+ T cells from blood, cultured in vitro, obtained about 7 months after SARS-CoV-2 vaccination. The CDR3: CAISEARNLQETQYF. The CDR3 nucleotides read TGTGCCATCAGTGAGGCCCGGAACCTCCAAGAGACCCAGTACTTC.